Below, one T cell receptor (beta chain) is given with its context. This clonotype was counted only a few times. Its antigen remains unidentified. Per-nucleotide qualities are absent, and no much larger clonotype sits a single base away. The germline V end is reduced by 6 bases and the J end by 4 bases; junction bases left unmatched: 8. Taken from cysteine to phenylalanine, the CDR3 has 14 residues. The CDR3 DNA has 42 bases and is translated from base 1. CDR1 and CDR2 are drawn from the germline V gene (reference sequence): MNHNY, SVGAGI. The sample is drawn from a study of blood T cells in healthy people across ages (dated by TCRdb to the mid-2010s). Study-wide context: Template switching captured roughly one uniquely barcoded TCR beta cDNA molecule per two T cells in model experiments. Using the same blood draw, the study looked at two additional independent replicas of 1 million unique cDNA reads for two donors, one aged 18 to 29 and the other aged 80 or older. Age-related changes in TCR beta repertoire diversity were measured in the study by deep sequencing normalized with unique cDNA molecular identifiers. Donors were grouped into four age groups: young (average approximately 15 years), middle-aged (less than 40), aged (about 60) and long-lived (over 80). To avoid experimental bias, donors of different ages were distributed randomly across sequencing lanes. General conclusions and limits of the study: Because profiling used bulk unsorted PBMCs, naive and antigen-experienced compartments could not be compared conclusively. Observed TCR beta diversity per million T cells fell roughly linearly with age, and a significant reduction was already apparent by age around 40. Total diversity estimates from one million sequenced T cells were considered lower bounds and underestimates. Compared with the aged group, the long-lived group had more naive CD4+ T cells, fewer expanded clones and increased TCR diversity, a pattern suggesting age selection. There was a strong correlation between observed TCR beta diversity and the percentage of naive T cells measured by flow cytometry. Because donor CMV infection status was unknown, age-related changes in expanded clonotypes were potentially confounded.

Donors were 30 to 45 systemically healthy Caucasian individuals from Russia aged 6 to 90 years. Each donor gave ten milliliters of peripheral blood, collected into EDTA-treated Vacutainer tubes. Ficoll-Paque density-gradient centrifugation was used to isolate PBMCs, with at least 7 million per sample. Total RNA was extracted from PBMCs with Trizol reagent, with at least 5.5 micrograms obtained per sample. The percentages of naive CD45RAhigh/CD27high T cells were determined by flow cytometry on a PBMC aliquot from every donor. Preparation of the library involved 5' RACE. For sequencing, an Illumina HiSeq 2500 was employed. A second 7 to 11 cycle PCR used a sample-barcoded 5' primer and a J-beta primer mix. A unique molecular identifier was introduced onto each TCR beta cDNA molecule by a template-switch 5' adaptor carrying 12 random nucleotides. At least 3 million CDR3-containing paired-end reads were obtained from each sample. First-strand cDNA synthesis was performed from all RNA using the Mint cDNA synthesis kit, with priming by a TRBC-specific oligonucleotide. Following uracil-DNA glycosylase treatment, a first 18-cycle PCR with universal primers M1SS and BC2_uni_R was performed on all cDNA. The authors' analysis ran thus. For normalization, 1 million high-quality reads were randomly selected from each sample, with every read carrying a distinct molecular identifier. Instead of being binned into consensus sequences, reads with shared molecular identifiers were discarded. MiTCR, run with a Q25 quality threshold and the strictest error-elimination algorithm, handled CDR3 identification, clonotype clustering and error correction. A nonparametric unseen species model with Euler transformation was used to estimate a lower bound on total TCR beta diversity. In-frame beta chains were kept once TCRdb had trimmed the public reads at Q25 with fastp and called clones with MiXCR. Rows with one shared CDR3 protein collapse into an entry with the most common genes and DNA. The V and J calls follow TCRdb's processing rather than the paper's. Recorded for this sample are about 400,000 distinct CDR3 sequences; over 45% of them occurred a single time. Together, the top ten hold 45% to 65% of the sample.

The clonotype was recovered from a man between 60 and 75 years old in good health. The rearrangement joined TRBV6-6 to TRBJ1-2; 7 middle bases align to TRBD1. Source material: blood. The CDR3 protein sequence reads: CASSAGGTVYGYTF. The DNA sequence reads TGTGCCAGCAGCGCCGGCGGGACAGTCTATGGCTACACCTTC.